This TCR beta chain stems from a study of shared clonotypes between healthy human individuals (dated by TCRdb to about 2020). The study in broad terms: The cohort included three men and a couple of women between 18 and 49 years of age. To increase sequencing depth and limit assay-specific biases, different laboratories used diverse techniques to prepare libraries and sequence TCR repertoires. For each donor, CD4 naive and CD4 memory were each run on three plates, CD8 naive on two plates, and CD8 memory on one plate. Leukapheresis yielded between about 0.85 and 9.5 billion PBMCs per donor. Blood TCR repertoires of about five healthy adults were deeply sequenced to estimate repertoire size and the extent of clonotype sharing between individuals. General findings and caveats noted by the study authors: Only blood was sampled, and tissue TCR repertoires likely differ from those in blood. Roughly 5% of naive CD4, 3.5% of naive CD8, approximately 2.2% of memory CD4, and 0.35% to 0.5% of memory CD8 clonotypes were shared across a few donors. Larger estimated clonotype richness was generally found for naive subsets than for memory subsets. Higher generation probabilities were observed for clonotypes shared by all four sorted-subset donors than for non-shared clonotypes. Based on pairwise subsampling, the degree of clonotype sharing among donors was expected to be affected by sequencing depth. The small number of donors limited the genetic and exposure-history diversity represented. Even with the large sequencing depth, rarefaction of the sorted-subset datasets indicated that sequencing was incomplete.

Using the deep immunoSEQ assay, TCR CDR3 regions were amplified from genomic DNA by multiplex PCR. Extracted genomic DNA from each cell subset was distributed evenly across all wells of several immunoSEQ 96-well plates, and each plate was treated as a replicate. For sorted subsets, each replicate PCR was loaded with approximately 190 ng genomic DNA, equivalent to some 27,000 T cell genomes. The purified libraries were quantified using a Qubit 3.0 fluorometer, sized with a Bioanalyzer 2100, and then quantified again using the KAPA Library Quantification kit. Every immunoSEQ 96-well plate was sequenced on a dedicated single-read 150-cycle Illumina NextSeq 550 flow cell. Under the source paper's analysis protocol: The immunoSEQ output contained only junctional sequences without quality scores, so filtering could not match that applied to full-length reads. Sequences were annotated with PyIR, a Python wrapper for IgBLAST v1.9, and V/J genes and CDR3 were assigned using IMGT germline references. Reads were filtered out if the reads had weak V/J assignments (E-value above 1e-6), no CDR3, stop codons, out-of-frame junctions, or ambiguous translated residues. V3J clonotypes were defined by identical inferred V gene, J gene, and CDR3 amino acid sequence. To compute the percentage overlap between repertoires, the number of shared unique clonotypes was divided by the size of the smaller repertoire. RTK rarefaction, the Chao1 estimator, and Recon v2.1 estimates of unobserved clonotypes were used to assess repertoire richness. Generation probabilities were computed with OLGA for all TCRbeta clonotypes obtained by the gDNA method from a few donors. Not all clones reach the TCRdb copy of this immuneACCESS table, which keeps in-frame sequences only. Checked studies attribute under half of the gap to unresolved V genes and leave the rest unexplained. V and J calls plus clone size are reproduced from that table; the DNA served to infer D and trimming. This sample gives about 2.4 million clones in total; 85% to 95% of them show up just once. The ten top clones hold 0.11% to 0.15% of the sample.

Notes on this clone: The target of this receptor is not known. Per-nucleotide qualities are absent, and no much larger clonotype sits a single base away.

Healthy HIV-negative adults with no recently reported acute infections or vaccinations were included as donors. Only Caucasian adults living in Nashville, Tennessee, USA were represented among the donors. CD4+ T cells were enriched by magnetic negative selection, after which naive cells were positively selected on CD45RA and the negative fraction was taken as the memory subset. Blood was collected by leukapheresis, and PBMCs were isolated by Ficoll-Histopaque density gradient centrifugation and then cryopreserved in liquid nitrogen vapor phase. Analytical flow cytometry was used to check the purity and quantity of every magnetically sorted T cell population. Genomic DNA was isolated from every sorted fraction and measured by UV absorbance on a Nanodrop 2000c. According to the germline V gene (reference sequence), CDR1 reads MNHEY and CDR2 reads SMNVEV. The CDR3, from cysteine to phenylalanine, totals 16 residues. Left in the record is the CDR3 DNA by itself, 48 bases read in frame from the first base. Relative to germline, V is 7 bases shorter and J is 2 bases shorter, with 18 bases between their ends.

The sequencing input was naive CD4+ T cells sorted from blood. In light of the paper, this sample's cell subset or site label describes: CD45RA+ positively selected. The TCR comes from a man between 18 and 29 years old in good health. The rearranged segments are TRBV27 and TRBJ2-1; tentative D gene TRBD1, with 5 bases matching. CDR3 reads: CASNDRTVVTYNEQFF. The DNA reads TGTGCCAGCAATGACAGAACAGTTGTTACCTACAATGAGCAGTTCTTC.